Listed below are T cell receptor beta chains from one sample, sequenced in a study of neoadjuvant nivolumab and ipilimumab in lung cancer. The assay was immunoSEQ multiplex PCR, and TCRdb's table has in-frame clones only and misses some. The sample holds more than 40,000 clones, approximately 90% seen once. This specimen was blood, taken before neoadjuvant nivolumab, alone or with ipilimumab. The receptors originated from an adult with non-small cell lung cancer. Some clones in this sample may be carry-over from other donors' samples. CDR3s include the opening cysteine and the closing phenylalanine or tryptophan. Each record gives: V gene, D gene, J gene, clone size, CDR3 protein, CDR3 DNA. D genes are given only for firm matches. Rows may omit the clone size; those that give it use once, few, many or a size class.

>TRBV15|TRBD1|TRBJ1-1|.
CATSIDRGRDLNTEAFF
TGTGCCACCAGCATCGACAGGGGGAGGGACCTAAACACTGAAGCTTTCTTT
>TRBV27|.|TRBJ2-7|.
CASSLFATEGREQYF
TGTGCCAGCAGTTTGTTCGCAACAGAGGGTCGCGAGCAGTACTTC
>TRBV19|.|TRBJ1-5|.
CASSGPYYQPQHF
TGTGCCAGTAGTGGACCGTATTATCAGCCCCAGCATTTT
>TRBV19|.|TRBJ2-3|.
CASRVGGYRDTQYF
TGTGCCAGTAGAGTAGGCGGGTACAGAGATACGCAGTATTTT
>TRBV9|.|TRBJ2-1|.
CASSAQGRASEQFF
TGTGCCAGCAGCGCGCAGGGGAGGGCCAGTGAGCAGTTCTTC
>TRBV7-9|.|TRBJ2-1|.
CASSLQGSGEQFF
TGTGCCAGCAGCCTACAAGGCTCAGGAGAGCAGTTCTTC
>TRBV11-3|.|TRBJ2-3|.
CASSLGHSTDTQYF
TGTGCCAGCAGCTTAGGGCATAGCACAGATACGCAGTATTTT
>TRBV7-9|TRBD2|TRBJ2-2|once
CASSPPGTTDTGELFF
TGTGCCAGCAGCCCCCCAGGGACTACTGACACCGGGGAGCTGTTTTTT
>TRBV4-1|TRBD1|TRBJ1-1|.
CASSPGQGMGTEAFF
TGCGCCAGCAGCCCAGGACAGGGTATGGGTACTGAAGCTTTCTTT
>TRBV29-1|.|TRBJ2-3|few
CSVEDGDYTQYF
TGCAGCGTTGAAGATGGGGACTATACGCAGTATTTT
>TRBV7-6|.|TRBJ2-3|.
CASSSTDTQYF
TGTGCCAGCAGCAGCACAGATACGCAGTATTTT
>TRBV10-1|.|TRBJ2-7|.
CASTWRVGTEQYF
TGCGCCAGCACCTGGAGGGTCGGTACCGAGCAGTACTTC
>TRBV7-9|TRBD1|TRBJ2-5|.
CASSHMVGQGQETQYF
TGTGCCAGCAGCCATATGGTGGGACAGGGCCAAGAGACCCAGTACTTC
>TRBV5-4|.|TRBJ2-5|.
CASSLMDIQETQYF
TGTGCCAGCAGCTTGATGGACATCCAAGAGACCCAGTACTTC
>TRBV7-2|.|TRBJ2-1|.
CASSLTSVRGDEQFF
TGTGCCAGCAGCTTAACGTCGGTCAGAGGCGATGAGCAGTTCTTC
>TRBV4-1|.|TRBJ2-2|.
CASSQFSALTGELFF
TGCGCCAGCAGCCAGTTTTCCGCTTTAACCGGGGAGCTGTTTTTT
>TRBV30|.|TRBJ1-5|.
CAWSLGGQQPQHF
TGTGCCTGGAGTCTGGGGGGTCAACAGCCCCAGCATTTT
>TRBV6-5|TRBD1|TRBJ1-5|.
CASSSDGQGDQPQHF
TGTGCCAGCAGCTCCGATGGACAGGGTGATCAGCCCCAGCATTTT
>TRBV27|.|TRBJ2-2|.
CASTYWIGDTGELFF
TGTGCCAGCACTTACTGGATCGGGGACACCGGGGAGCTGTTTTTT
>TRBV7-9|TRBD1|TRBJ2-1|.
CASSLGGTGSPLYNEQFF
TGTGCCAGCAGCTTAGGTGGGACAGGGTCCCCTCTCTACAATGAGCAGTTCTTC
>TRBV7-9|TRBD1|TRBJ2-3|once
CASSEGRGIWDTQYF
TGTGCCAGCAGCGAGGGCAGGGGGATCTGGGATACGCAGTATTTT
>TRBV5-1|.|TRBJ1-1|.
CASSSGVTNTEAFF
TGCGCCAGTTCTTCCGGGGTCACTAACACTGAAGCTTTCTTT
>TRBV4-2|TRBD2|TRBJ2-3|.
CASSRPGLAGADTQYF
TGTGCCAGCAGCCGGCCGGGACTAGCGGGAGCAGATACGCAGTATTTT
>TRBV11-3|.|TRBJ2-5|.
CASSKTGGRETQYF
TGTGCCAGCAGCAAGACAGGTGGCAGGGAGACCCAGTACTTC
>TRBV5-1|TRBD2|TRBJ2-1|.
CASMAGLADYNEQFF
TGCGCCAGCATGGCAGGACTAGCGGACTACAATGAGCAGTTCTTC
>TRBV19|.|TRBJ2-7|.
CASSKIQGISYEQYF
TGTGCCAGTAGTAAGATACAGGGAATCTCCTACGAGCAGTACTTC
>TRBV5-1|.|TRBJ2-5|.
CASSQNQETQYF
TGCGCCAGCAGCCAAAACCAGGAGACCCAGTACTTC
>TRBV18|.|TRBJ1-2|.
CASSPPSRGPNYGYTF
TGTGCCAGCTCACCTCCCTCGCGGGGGCCTAACTATGGCTACACCTTC
>TRBV5-5|.|TRBJ1-1|.
CASSFKGTVNTEAFF
TGTGCCAGCAGCTTCAAAGGGACGGTGAACACTGAAGCTTTCTTT
>TRBV7-9|.|TRBJ1-3|.
CASSFRSSSGNTIYF
TGTGCCAGCAGCTTTAGGTCGAGCTCTGGAAACACCATATATTTT